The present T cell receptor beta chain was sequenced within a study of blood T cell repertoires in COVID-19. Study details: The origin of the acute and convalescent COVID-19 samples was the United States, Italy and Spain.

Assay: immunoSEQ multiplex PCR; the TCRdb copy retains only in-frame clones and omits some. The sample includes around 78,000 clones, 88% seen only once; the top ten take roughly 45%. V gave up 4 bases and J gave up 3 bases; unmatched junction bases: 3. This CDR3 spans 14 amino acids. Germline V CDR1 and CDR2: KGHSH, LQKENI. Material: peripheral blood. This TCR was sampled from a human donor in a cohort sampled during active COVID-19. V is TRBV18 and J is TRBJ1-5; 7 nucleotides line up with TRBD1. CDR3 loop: CASSQGANNQPQHF. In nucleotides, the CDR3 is TGTGCCAGCTCACAGGGGGCAAACAATCAGCCCCAGCATTTT.